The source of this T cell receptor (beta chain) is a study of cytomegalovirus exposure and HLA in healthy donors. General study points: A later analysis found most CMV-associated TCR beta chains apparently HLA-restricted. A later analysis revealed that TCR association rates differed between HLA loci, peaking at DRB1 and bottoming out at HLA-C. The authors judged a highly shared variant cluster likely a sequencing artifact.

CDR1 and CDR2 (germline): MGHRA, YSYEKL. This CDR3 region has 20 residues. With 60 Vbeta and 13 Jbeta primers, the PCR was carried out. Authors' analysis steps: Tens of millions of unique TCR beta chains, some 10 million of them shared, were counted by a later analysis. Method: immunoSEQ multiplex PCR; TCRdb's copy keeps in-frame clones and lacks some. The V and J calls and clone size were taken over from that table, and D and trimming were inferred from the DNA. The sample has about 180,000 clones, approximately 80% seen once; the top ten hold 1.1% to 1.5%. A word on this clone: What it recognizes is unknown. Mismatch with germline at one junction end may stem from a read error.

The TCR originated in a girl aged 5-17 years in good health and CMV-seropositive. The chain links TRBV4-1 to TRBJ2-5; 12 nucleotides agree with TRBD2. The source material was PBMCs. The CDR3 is CASTQETRASGRALQEAQYF. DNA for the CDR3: TGCGCCAGCACCCAAGAAACCAGGGCTAGCGGGAGGGCCCTCCAAGAGGCCCAGTACTTC.